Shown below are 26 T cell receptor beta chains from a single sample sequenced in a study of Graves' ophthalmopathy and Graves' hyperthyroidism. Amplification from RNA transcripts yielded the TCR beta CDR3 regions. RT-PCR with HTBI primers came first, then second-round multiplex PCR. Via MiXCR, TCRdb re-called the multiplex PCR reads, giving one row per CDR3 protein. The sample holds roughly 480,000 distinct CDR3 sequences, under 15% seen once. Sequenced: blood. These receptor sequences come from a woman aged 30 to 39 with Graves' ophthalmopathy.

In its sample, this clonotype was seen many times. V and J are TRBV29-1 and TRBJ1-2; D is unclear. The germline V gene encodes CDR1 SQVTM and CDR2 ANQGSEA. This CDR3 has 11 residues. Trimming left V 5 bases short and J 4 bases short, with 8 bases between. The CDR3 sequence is CSVMATYGYTF. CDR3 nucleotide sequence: TGCAGCGTTATGGCCACCTATGGCTACACCTTC.

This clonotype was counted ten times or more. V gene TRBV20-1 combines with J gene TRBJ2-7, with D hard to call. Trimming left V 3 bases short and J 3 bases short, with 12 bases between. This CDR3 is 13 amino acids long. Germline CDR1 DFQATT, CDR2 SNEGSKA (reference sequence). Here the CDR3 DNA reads TGCAGTGCTAGTAAAGGGATCTTCTACGAGCAGTACTTC. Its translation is CSASKGIFYEQYF.

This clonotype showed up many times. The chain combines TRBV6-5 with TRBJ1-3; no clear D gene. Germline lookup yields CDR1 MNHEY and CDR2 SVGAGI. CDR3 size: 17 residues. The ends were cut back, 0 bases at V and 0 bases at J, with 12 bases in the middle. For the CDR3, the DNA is TGTGCCAGCAGTTACTCCACCCCAGGTACCTCTGGAAACACCATATATTTT. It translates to CASSYSTPGTSGNTIYF.

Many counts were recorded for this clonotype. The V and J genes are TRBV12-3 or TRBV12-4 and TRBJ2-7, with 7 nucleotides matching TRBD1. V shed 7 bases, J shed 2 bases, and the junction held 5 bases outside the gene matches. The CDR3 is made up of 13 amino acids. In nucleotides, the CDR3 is TGTGCCAGCACTCCGACAGGGACCTACGAGCAGTACTTC. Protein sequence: CASTPTGTYEQYF.

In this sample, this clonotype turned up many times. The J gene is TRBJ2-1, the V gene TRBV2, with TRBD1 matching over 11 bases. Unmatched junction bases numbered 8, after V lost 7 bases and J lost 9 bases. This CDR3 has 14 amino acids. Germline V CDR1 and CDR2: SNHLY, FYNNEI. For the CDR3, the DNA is TGTGCCAGCAACCGGGACAGGGGGTATGGTGAGCAGTTCTTC. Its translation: CASNRDRGYGEQFF.

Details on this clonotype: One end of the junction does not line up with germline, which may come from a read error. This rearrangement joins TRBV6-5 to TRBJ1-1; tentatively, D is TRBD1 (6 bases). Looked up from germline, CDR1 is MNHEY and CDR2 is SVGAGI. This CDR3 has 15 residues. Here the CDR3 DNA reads TGTGCCAGCAGTTACTCGGGGTTGGGGGACACTGGAGCTTTCTTT. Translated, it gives CASSYSGLGDTGAFF.

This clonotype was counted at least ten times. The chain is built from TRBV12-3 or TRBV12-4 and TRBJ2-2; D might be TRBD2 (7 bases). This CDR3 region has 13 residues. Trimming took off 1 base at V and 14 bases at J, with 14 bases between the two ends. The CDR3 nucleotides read TGTGCCAGCAGTTTAGGCGGGGGCGGCATACTGTTTTTT. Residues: CASSLGGGGILFF.

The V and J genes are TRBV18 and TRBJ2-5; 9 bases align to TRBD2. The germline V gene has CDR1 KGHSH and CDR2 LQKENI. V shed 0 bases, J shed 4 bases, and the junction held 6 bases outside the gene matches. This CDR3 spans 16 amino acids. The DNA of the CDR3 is TGTGCCAGCTCACCACCGGTGCGGGGGGGCAGAGAGACCCAGTACTTC. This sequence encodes CASSPPVRGGRETQYF.

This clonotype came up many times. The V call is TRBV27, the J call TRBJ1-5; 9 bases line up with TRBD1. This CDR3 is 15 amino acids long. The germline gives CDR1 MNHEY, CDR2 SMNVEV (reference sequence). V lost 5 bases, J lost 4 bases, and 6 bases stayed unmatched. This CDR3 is CASSLGTGKNQPQHF. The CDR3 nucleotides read TGTGCCAGCAGTCTCGGGACAGGGAAAAATCAGCCCCAGCATTTT.

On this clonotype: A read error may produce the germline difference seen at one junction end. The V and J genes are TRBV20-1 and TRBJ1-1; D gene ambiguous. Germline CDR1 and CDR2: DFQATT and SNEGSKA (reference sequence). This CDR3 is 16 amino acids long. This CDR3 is CSAPQLGILVNTDAFF. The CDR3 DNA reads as TGCAGTGCTCCCCAGCTAGGGATTCTGGTGAACACTGATGCTTTCTTT.

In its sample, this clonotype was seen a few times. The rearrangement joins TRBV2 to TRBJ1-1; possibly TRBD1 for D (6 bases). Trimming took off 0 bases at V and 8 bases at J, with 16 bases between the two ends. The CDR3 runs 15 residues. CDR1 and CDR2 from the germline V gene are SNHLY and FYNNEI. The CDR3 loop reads CASSEAWKGESEAFF. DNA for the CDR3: TGTGCCAGCAGTGAAGCCTGGAAGGGGGAATCCGAAGCTTTCTTT.

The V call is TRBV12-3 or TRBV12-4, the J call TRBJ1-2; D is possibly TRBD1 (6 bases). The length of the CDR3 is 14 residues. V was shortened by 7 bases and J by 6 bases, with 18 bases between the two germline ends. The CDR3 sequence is CASTRGQEQNGYTF. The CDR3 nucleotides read TGTGCCAGCACCCGGGGGCAGGAGCAAAATGGCTACACCTTC.

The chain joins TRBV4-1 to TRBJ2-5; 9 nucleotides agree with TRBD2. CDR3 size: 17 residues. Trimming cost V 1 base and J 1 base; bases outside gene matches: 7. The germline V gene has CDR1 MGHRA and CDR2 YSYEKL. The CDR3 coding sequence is TGCGCCAGCAGCCAAGTCCCTAGCGGGGTTACCCAAGAGACCCAGTACTTC. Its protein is CASSQVPSGVTQETQYF.

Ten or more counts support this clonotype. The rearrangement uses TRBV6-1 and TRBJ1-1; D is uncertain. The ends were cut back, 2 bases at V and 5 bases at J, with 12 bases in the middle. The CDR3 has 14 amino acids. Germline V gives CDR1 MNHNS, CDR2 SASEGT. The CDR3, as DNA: TGTGCCAGCAGTGAATCAGCCTTTGGGACTGAAGCTTTCTTT. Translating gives CASSESAFGTEAFF.

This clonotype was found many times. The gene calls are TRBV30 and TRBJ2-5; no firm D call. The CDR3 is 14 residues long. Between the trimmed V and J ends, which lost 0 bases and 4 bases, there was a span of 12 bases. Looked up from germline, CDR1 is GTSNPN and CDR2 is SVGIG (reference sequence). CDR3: CAWSVIGRRETQYF. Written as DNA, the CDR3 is TGTGCCTGGAGTGTCATAGGACGGAGAGAGACCCAGTACTTC.

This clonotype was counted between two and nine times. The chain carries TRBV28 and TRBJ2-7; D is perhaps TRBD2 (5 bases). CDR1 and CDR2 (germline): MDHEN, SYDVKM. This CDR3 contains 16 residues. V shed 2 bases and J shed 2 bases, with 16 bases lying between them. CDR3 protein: CASSLGFRNGAYEQYF. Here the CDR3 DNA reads TGTGCCAGCAGTTTAGGGTTTAGAAACGGGGCCTACGAGCAGTACTTC.

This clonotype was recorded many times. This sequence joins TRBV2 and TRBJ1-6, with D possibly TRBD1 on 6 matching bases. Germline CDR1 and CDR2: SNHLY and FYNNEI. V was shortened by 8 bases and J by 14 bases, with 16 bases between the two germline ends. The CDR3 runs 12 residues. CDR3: CASGGQGTSLHF. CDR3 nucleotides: TGTGCCAGCGGGGGGCAGGGAACGTCCCTCCACTTT.

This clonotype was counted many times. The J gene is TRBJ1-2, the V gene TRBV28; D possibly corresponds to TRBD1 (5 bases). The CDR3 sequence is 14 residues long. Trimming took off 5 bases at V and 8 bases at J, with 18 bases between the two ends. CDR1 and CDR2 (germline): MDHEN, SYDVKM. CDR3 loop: CASSEGGVGVGYTF. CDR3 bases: TGTGCCAGCAGTGAGGGAGGGGTTGGGGTCGGCTACACCTTC.

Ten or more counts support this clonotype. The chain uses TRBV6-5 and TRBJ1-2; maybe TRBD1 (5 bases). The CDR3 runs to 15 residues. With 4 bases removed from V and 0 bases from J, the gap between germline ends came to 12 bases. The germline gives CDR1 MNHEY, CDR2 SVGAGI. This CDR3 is CASSFDSLTNYGYTF. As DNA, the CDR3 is TGTGCCAGCAGTTTCGACAGCCTCACTAACTATGGCTACACCTTC.

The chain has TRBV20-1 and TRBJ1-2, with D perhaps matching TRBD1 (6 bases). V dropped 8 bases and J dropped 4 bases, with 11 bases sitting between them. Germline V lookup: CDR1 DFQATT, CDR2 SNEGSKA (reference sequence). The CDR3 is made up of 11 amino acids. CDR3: CSTDRLYGYTF. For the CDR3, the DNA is TGCAGTACTGACAGGCTCTATGGCTACACCTTC.

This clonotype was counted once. The CDR3 bases are TGTGCCAGCCAAACGAGGACACCGACTAACTATGGCTACACCTTC. Its protein is CASQTRTPTNYGYTF. This chain links TRBV6-1 with TRBJ1-2, with TRBD1 as a possible D gene (5 bases). This CDR3 spans 15 amino acids. Trimming left V 8 bases short and J 0 bases short, with 16 bases between. Germline V gene sequence: CDR1 MNHNS, CDR2 SASEGT.

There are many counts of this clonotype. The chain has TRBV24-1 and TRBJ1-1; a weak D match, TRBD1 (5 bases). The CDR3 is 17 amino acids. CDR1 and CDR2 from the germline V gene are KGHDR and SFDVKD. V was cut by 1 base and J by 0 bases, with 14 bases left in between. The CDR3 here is CATSDFWQGEMNTEAFF. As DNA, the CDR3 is TGTGCCACCAGTGATTTCTGGCAGGGTGAGATGAACACTGAAGCTTTCTTT.

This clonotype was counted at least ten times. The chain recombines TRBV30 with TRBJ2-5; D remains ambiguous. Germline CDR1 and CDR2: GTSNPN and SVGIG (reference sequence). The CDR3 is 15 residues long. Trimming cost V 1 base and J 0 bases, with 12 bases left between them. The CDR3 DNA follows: TGTGCCTGGAGTGGTCAGGTTATGTACCAAGAGACCCAGTACTTC. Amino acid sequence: CAWSGQVMYQETQYF. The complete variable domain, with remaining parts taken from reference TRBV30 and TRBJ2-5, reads SQTIHQWPATLVQPVGSPLSLECTVEGTSNPNLYWYRQAAGRGLQLLFYSVGIGQISSEVPQNLSASRPQDRQFILSSKKLLLSDSGFYLCAWSGQVMYQETQYFGPGTRLLVL.

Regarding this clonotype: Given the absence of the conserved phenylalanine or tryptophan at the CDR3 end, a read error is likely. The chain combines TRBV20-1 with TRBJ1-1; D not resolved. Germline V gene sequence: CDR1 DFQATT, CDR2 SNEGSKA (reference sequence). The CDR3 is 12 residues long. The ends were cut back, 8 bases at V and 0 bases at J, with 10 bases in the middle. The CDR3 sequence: CSPRVLNTEAFY. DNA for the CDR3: TGCAGTCCGAGGGTGTTGAACACTGAAGCTTTCTAT.

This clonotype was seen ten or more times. CDR3 amino acids: CASSGAEKPYEQYF. The CDR3 DNA reads as TGTGCCAGCAGTGGGGCCGAAAAACCCTACGAGCAGTACTTC. The chain uses TRBV6-1 and TRBJ2-7; D is unclear. V gave up 4 bases and J gave up 2 bases, with 12 bases separating them. CDR1 MNHNS and CDR2 SASEGT come from the germline V gene. The CDR3 contains 14 residues.

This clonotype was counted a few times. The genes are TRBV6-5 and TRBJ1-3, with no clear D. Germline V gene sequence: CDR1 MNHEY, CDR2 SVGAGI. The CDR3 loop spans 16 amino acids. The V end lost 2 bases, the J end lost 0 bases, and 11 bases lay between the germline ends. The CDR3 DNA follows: TGTGCCAGCAGTTACACGGCCATCAGCTCTGGAAACACCATATATTTT. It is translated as CASSYTAISSGNTIYF.